This paragraph covers one T cell receptor beta chain sequence. No antigen is known for it. TCRdb reprocessed the RACE reads via MiXCR and lists one record per CDR3 protein. The sample lists about 300,000 distinct CDR3 sequences; 4.5% to 7% were seen once. The CDR3 totals 15 residues. Germline V gene data show CDR1 as SGHVS and CDR2 as FNYEAQ. V was trimmed by 1 base and J by 3 bases, leaving 13 bases between them. Regarding time point: pre-sensitization, week 0. The treatment is: therapeutic diphenylcyclopropenone sensitization with weekly scalp DPC. This sample was taken from a study of human T cells and chemical hapten exposure. Study-wide context: Scalp application of diphenylcyclopropenone was performed weekly in patients across the entire roughly 22-week study. Patients, chiefly female, had alopecia areata, totalis or universalis.

Study-level findings and limits: Unchanged with DPC sensitization were TCRs above 1 in 1000 frequency.

The chain carries TRBV7-6 and TRBJ2-7, with a tentative D call TRBD1 (6 bases). The sequencing used whole blood, collected in connection with sensitization to the hapten diphenylcyclopropenone (DPC). The origin of this receptor is a woman between 18 and 29 years old with alopecia areata. Some clones in this sample may be carry-over from other donors' samples. CDR3: CASSLGQGPYYEQYF. The CDR3 DNA is TGTGCCAGCAGCTTAGGGCAGGGGCCTTACTACGAGCAGTACTTC.